The subject of this entry is one T cell receptor beta chain. Its target is unknown. At one end, the junction sequence differs from germline, possibly due to a read error. These data originate in a study of cytomegalovirus exposure and HLA in healthy donors. Points from the study as a whole: The dataset shows that most TCR sequences were rare, while some public TCRs occurred in many donors. Cytomegalovirus association was assigned to more than 150 TCR beta chains.

Method: immunoSEQ multiplex PCR; TCRdb's copy keeps in-frame clones and lacks some. The data contain over 120,000 clones, approximately 89% of them singletons. The germline CDR1 and CDR2 sequences are MNHEY and SMNVEV (reference sequence). This CDR3 region has 13 residues. The TCR was taken from a woman between 18 and 29 years old in good health and CMV-seropositive. The V and J genes are TRBV27 and TRBJ1-2, with D possibly matching TRBD1 (6 bases). Sequencing input: PBMCs. CDR3 region: CASSLYFGTSYAF. The DNA of the CDR3 is TGTGCCAGCAGTTTATATTTTGGGACAAGCTACGCCTTC.